This T cell receptor (beta chain) was captured in a study of blood T cell repertoires in COVID-19. This clone was counted once. Germline V gives CDR1 SEHNR, CDR2 FQNEAQ (reference sequence). The V gene lost 5 bases and the J gene lost 3 bases, with 16 bases spanning the gap. The CDR3 runs 15 residues. Produced via immunoSEQ multiplex PCR; TCRdb's table is partial and in-frame only. The sample holds around 210,000 clones; around 90% are singletons and the top ten take roughly 8.8%. The gene calls are TRBV7-9 and TRBJ1-2; D may be TRBD1 (6 bases). The source of this sequence is a woman younger than 30 who had recovered from COVID-19. Sequencing was carried out using PBMCs or T cells enriched from blood (not recorded which). The CDR3: CASSPGTGLHYGYTF. The CDR3 DNA follows: TGTGCCAGCAGCCCCGGTACAGGGTTACACTATGGCTACACCTTC.